Given below is one TCR beta chain in context. Germline V gives CDR1 SEHNR, CDR2 FQNEAQ (reference sequence). The V end was cut by 3 bases, the J end by 10 bases, with 16 bases between. The CDR3 length is 13 residues. The data originate from a study of early T cells in non-severe SARS-CoV-2 infection. TCRdb passed the 5' RACE reads through MiXCR, listing each CDR3 protein once. This sample has 80,000 to 95,000 distinct CDR3 sequences, with 9% to 15% found just once. This TCR was recovered from an adult who was a healthcare worker with PCR-confirmed SARS-CoV-2 infection or an uninfected control (not recorded which). The chain has TRBV7-9 and TRBJ2-7; perhaps TRBD2 as D (6 bases). Sequencing used whole blood. In DNA form, the CDR3 reads TGTGCCAGCAGCTTTGACGAGGCCGGGACTCAGTACTTC. This encodes CASSFDEAGTQYF.